Sequencing of this T cell receptor beta chain was carried out in a study of cytomegalovirus exposure and HLA in healthy donors. General observations from the study: The dataset shows that most TCR sequences were rare, while some public TCRs occurred in many donors.

As concerns this clone: What it binds is not known.

Use of 60 Vbeta and 13 Jbeta primers characterized the PCR. The data were produced by immunoSEQ multiplex PCR, yet TCRdb's version contains in-frame clones alone and is incomplete. The sample carries about 190,000 clones, more than 65% recorded once. The V and J ends lost 7 bases and 0 bases respectively, with 12 bases between them. This CDR3 contains 14 residues. Looked up from germline, CDR1 is MGHRA and CDR2 is YSYEKL. This chain uses TRBV4-1 with TRBJ1-1; D is undetermined. This TCR came from a woman aged 30 to 39 in good health and CMV-seropositive. Input material: PBMCs. For the CDR3, the DNA is TGCGCCAGCACCCACCCGGGGTTGAACACTGAAGCTTTCTTT. Translated: CASTHPGLNTEAFF.